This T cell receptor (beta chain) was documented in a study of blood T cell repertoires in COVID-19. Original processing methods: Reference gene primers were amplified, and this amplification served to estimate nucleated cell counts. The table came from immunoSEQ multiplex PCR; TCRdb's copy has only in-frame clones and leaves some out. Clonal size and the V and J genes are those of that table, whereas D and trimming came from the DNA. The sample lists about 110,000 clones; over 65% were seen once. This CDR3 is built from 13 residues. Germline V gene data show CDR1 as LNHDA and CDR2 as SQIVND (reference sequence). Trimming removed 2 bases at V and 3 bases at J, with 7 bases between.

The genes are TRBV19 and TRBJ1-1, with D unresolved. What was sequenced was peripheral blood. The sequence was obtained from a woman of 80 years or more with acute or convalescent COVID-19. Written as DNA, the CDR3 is TGTGCCAGTAGTATACCCGGGGACACTGAAGCTTTCTTT. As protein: CASSIPGDTEAFF.